The rows below give T cell receptor beta chains drawn from one sample of a study of Ad26.COV2.S vaccination and SARS-CoV-2 variants. TCRdb keeps only in-frame clones here, not all; method: immunoSEQ multiplex PCR. The sample lists under 600,000 clones; about nine tenths were seen once. The material was peripheral blood, obtained in a trial of Ad26.COV2.S vaccine versus placebo. These receptors were taken from a person between 18 and 59 years old who received the Ad26.COV2.S COVID-19 vaccine or a placebo. CDR3s include the opening cysteine and the closing phenylalanine or tryptophan. A D gene is named only where the DNA matches it firmly. Size is stated for part of the rows, as once, few or many counts, or as a class when the clone is expanded.

cdr3_nt	cdr3_aa	d_call	clone_size	v_call	j_call
TGTGCCAGCGGGTGGGGGGGGCCACGGGAGACCCAGTACTTC	CASGWGGPRETQYF	.	.	TRBV27	TRBJ2-5
TGTGCCAGCAGCTTAGTTCGACTAGCGGGGGGCACAGATACGCAGTATTTT	CASSLVRLAGGTDTQYF	TRBD2	few	TRBV11-2	TRBJ2-3
TGTGCCAGCAGCGAACCGGGACATCAAGAGACCCAGTACTTC	CASSEPGHQETQYF	.	.	TRBV14	TRBJ2-5
TGTGCCAGCTCCCCGACTTCAGCGGCAGATACGCAGTATTTT	CASSPTSAADTQYF	.	.	TRBV18	TRBJ2-3
TGTGCCAGCAGCCTCCTAGGGGATCAGCCCCAGCATTTT	CASSLLGDQPQHF	.	few	TRBV7-9	TRBJ1-5
TGTGCCAGTAGTCAAGACAGGGACTATGGCTACACCTTC	CASSQDRDYGYTF	TRBD1	.	TRBV19	TRBJ1-2
TGCGCCAGCAGCCACGGGGTATCCAGGAGCACTGAAGCTTTCTTT	CASSHGVSRSTEAFF	.	.	TRBV4-3	TRBJ1-1
TGTGCCAGCTCTACCACAGATACGCAGTATTTT	CASSTTDTQYF	.	.	TRBV18	TRBJ2-3
TGTGCCAGCAGCTTGGGTGTTGGAGGACAGACCTATGGCTACACCTTC	CASSLGVGGQTYGYTF	.	.	TRBV7-9	TRBJ1-2
TGTGCCAGCAGCCGGGGGACAGGGGGATCCTATGGCTACACCTTC	CASSRGTGGSYGYTF	TRBD1	.	TRBV3-1/TRBV3-2	TRBJ1-2
TGCGCCAGCAGCTCGGGACAGGGGAACACTGAAGCTTTCTTT	CASSSGQGNTEAFF	TRBD1	.	TRBV5-1	TRBJ1-1
TGTGCCAGCGGCTTGAGGACTGAAGCTTTCTTT	CASGLRTEAFF	.	few	TRBV7-8	TRBJ1-1
TGTGCCAGCAGCGGACACCGAATATCTACCGGGGAGCTGTTTTTT	CASSGHRISTGELFF	.	.	TRBV7-2	TRBJ2-2
TGTGCCAGCAGCTCAATCGGGACTAGCGGGAGAGTACTCACCGGGGAGCTGTTTTTT	CASSSIGTSGRVLTGELFF	TRBD2	.	TRBV13	TRBJ2-2
TGTGCCAGCAGCGATACAGTGAACACTGAAGCTTTCTTT	CASSDTVNTEAFF	.	.	TRBV7-3	TRBJ1-1
TGTGCCAGCAGTTTAGGTGGGAGGGTCTACGAGCAGTACTTC	CASSLGGRVYEQYF	TRBD2	.	TRBV28	TRBJ2-7
TGTGCCAGCAGCCCCCTGAGCTCCTACAATGAGCAGTTCTTC	CASSPLSSYNEQFF	.	.	TRBV6-5	TRBJ2-1
TGTGCCAGCATTCCGACAGGAGAGAACACTGAAGCTTTCTTT	CASIPTGENTEAFF	.	.	TRBV28	TRBJ1-1
TGTGCCAGCAGTTCCCGTTCGATGGTCTATACGAACTATGGCTACACCTTC	CASSSRSMVYTNYGYTF	.	.	TRBV27	TRBJ1-2
TGTGCTAGTGGTATCTTCGAGGGGCTAGCGGGACAAGAGACCCAGTACTTC	CASGIFEGLAGQETQYF	TRBD2	.	TRBV12-5	TRBJ2-5
TGTGCCAGCAGCCAAGTACGTGGGCTCTACAATGAGCAGTTCTTC	CASSQVRGLYNEQFF	.	.	TRBV3-1/TRBV3-2	TRBJ2-1
TGCGCCAGCAGCTTGGCCCGGGACAGTGGGCCCAGGGAGCTGTTTTTT	CASSLARDSGPRELFF	TRBD1	.	TRBV5-1	TRBJ2-2
TGTGCCAGTACCCCGCTGACAGGGGAGGGCGAGCAGTACTTC	CASTPLTGEGEQYF	.	.	TRBV19	TRBJ2-7
TGTGCCAGCAGCCCTCATTTAGCGGGACAGGCCGAGCAGTACTTC	CASSPHLAGQAEQYF	.	.	TRBV7-3	TRBJ2-7
TGTGCCAGCAGCTTGGGGACAGTAAATGAAAAACTGTTTTTT	CASSLGTVNEKLFF	TRBD1	.	TRBV7-9	TRBJ1-4
TGTGCCAGTAGTATAGGGGGGACAGGGGGCCAGCCCCAGCATTTT	CASSIGGTGGQPQHF	TRBD1	.	TRBV19	TRBJ1-5
TGTGCCAGCAGTTACTTTGGGGACAGAACCTATGGCTACACCTTC	CASSYFGDRTYGYTF	TRBD1	once	TRBV6-5	TRBJ1-2
TGTGCCAGCTGGGGAGGGGGGTACGAGCAGTACTTC	CASWGGGYEQYF	.	few	TRBV2	TRBJ2-7
TGTGCCAGCAGTGAACTTCCAGGTAGCAATCAGCCCCAGCATTTT	CASSELPGSNQPQHF	.	.	TRBV6-1	TRBJ1-5
TGTGCCAGTAATCAGTACAGGTCCCAAAAACTGTTTTTT	CASNQYRSQKLFF	.	.	TRBV19	TRBJ1-4
TGTGCCAGCAGCTTAGGGGTAGGGCCCCATGAGACCCAGTACTTC	CASSLGVGPHETQYF	.	.	TRBV7-9	TRBJ2-5
TGTGCCAGCAGCGTGGGTCCCCCCATCGAGCAGTACTTC	CASSVGPPIEQYF	.	.	TRBV5-8	TRBJ2-7
TGCGCCAGCAGCTTGCAAACGCAACAAGAGACCCAGTACTTC	CASSLQTQQETQYF	.	once	TRBV5-1	TRBJ2-5
TGTGCCAGCAGCCAAGAGGGTGTAGCGGAAAATGTGGAGACCCAGTACTTC	CASSQEGVAENVETQYF	.	.	TRBV4-2	TRBJ2-5
TGTGCCAGCAGCCCTCTAGCGGGAGTTGGCAATGAGCAGTTCTTC	CASSPLAGVGNEQFF	TRBD2	.	TRBV3-1/TRBV3-2	TRBJ2-1
TGTGCCAGCAGTCCTACAGGTCGGGGGCAGCCCCAGCATTTT	CASSPTGRGQPQHF	.	.	TRBV2	TRBJ1-5
TGCAGCGTCAGGGACAGCCATAATTCACCCCTCCACTTT	CSVRDSHNSPLHF	TRBD1	.	TRBV29-1	TRBJ1-6
TGTGCCATCGGCGGACAGGGGGCGCGAGGCGGGGAGCTGTTTTTT	CAIGGQGARGGELFF	TRBD1	.	TRBV10-3	TRBJ2-2
TGTGCCAGCCGCACCAGGGGGATCACCGGGGAGCTGTTTTTT	CASRTRGITGELFF	TRBD1	once	TRBV19	TRBJ2-2
TGTGCCACCAGGAGGGCCGGGGAGCTGTTTTTT	CATRRAGELFF	.	.	TRBV27	TRBJ2-2
TGTGCCAGCAGTTGGACATTCCGCGAGCAGTACTTC	CASSWTFREQYF	.	.	TRBV6-2/TRBV6-3	TRBJ2-7
TGTGCCAGCTCACCACTGGGAGATGGCTACACCTTC	CASSPLGDGYTF	.	.	TRBV18	TRBJ1-2
TGTGCCAGCAGTTTATCGACTAGCGGGAGGGTAGATACGCAGTATTTT	CASSLSTSGRVDTQYF	TRBD2	.	TRBV27	TRBJ2-3
TGTGCCAGCACGAATGGGAACACTGAAGCTTTCTTT	CASTNGNTEAFF	.	.	TRBV19	TRBJ1-1
TGTGCCAGCAGCTTAAAGGGTAGCGGTACCTACGAGCAGTACTTC	CASSLKGSGTYEQYF	.	.	TRBV7-2	TRBJ2-7
TGTGCCAGCAGCTTAGATGCAGGGATGCCCGCTATTGGTGGCTACACCTTC	CASSLDAGMPAIGGYTF	.	.	TRBV7-2	TRBJ1-2
TGCGCCAGCAGCTCCGCTAGCGGGGGATTGTATGAGCAGTTCTTC	CASSSASGGLYEQFF	TRBD2	.	TRBV5-1	TRBJ2-1
TGTGCCAGTAGTATAGGTCAGCGGGGCAGGCGGAACACTGAAGCTTTCTTT	CASSIGQRGRRNTEAFF	.	.	TRBV19	TRBJ1-1
TGTGCCAGCACCCCCGGAGGTTCGAACACTGAAGCTTTCTTT	CASTPGGSNTEAFF	.	.	TRBV27	TRBJ1-1
TGCGCCAGCAGCCTGACTAGCGCGAGCACAGATACGCAGTATTTT	CASSLTSASTDTQYF	TRBD2	.	TRBV5-1	TRBJ2-3
TGTGCCACTCGTACCCTAGCGGGAGGACCTACGGGGGCCTACGAGCAGTACTTC	CATRTLAGGPTGAYEQYF	TRBD2	once	TRBV28	TRBJ2-7
TGTGCCAGCAGCTTAGTTGCCTTTATGGGAAATCAGCCCCAGCATTTT	CASSLVAFMGNQPQHF	.	.	TRBV7-2	TRBJ1-5
TGTGCCAGCAGTCAGTACAATGAGCAGTTCTTC	CASSQYNEQFF	.	.	TRBV2	TRBJ2-1
TGTGCCAGCAGTCAAACCGGGACGGAGCAGTACTTC	CASSQTGTEQYF	.	.	TRBV27	TRBJ2-7
TGTGCCAGCAGCACGGGGGACAGGGCAGGAACAGATACGCAGTATTTT	CASSTGDRAGTDTQYF	TRBD1	.	TRBV5-4	TRBJ2-3